The clone carrying this T cell receptor beta chain was detected only a few times. The source of the sample is a study of blood T cells in healthy people across ages. Combining a sample-barcoded 5' primer with a J-beta primer mix, a second PCR ran for 7 to 11 cycles. TCRdb re-called the 5' RACE reads through MiXCR, storing one row per CDR3 protein. The sample lists under 2 million distinct CDR3 sequences, almost 35% occurring once. Deletions cut 2 bases from V and 4 bases from J, with 17 bases between. The germline CDR1 and CDR2 sequences are KGHSH and LQKENI. The CDR3 extends over 16 amino acids. This rearrangement joins TRBV18 to TRBJ1-2, with D hard to call. Sequencing was carried out using blood. The clonotype comes from a woman aged 25 to 39 in good health. The CDR3 DNA follows: TGTGCCAGCTCACCAGAGTGGGGAGGGCTAGCCTATGGCTACACCTTC. Translated: CASSPEWGGLAYGYTF.